The 24 T cell receptor beta chains below were found in one sample sequenced in a study of blood T cell repertoires in COVID-19. Some clones are missing from TCRdb's copy, which holds only in-frame ones; the method was immunoSEQ multiplex PCR. Counted here are under 350,000 clones, just over 85% occurring once; the ten biggest clones make up approximately 4%. The sequencing sample was made of PBMCs or T cells enriched from blood (not recorded which). These receptors all come from a woman aged 40 to 50 with acute COVID-19.

The chain uses TRBV5-1 and TRBJ1-1; 8 bases match TRBD1. V shed 5 bases and J 0 bases; nucleotides not matched to a gene: 9. The CDR3 spans 16 residues. Germline CDR1 is SGHRS and CDR2 is YFSETQ. The CDR3 region is CASRAGTGHMNTEAFF. The CDR3 DNA reads as TGCGCCAGCAGGGCCGGGACAGGCCATATGAACACTGAAGCTTTCTTT.

This clone appeared once. V usage is TRBV4-3 and J usage is TRBJ2-7; D is perhaps TRBD2 (6 bases). The germline gives CDR1 LGHNA, CDR2 YSLEER. The CDR3 has 13 amino acids. V lost 0 bases and J 6 bases, leaving 9 bases between the germline ends. CDR3 in amino acids: CASSQDRRVEQYF. CDR3 DNA sequence: TGCGCCAGCAGCCAAGATCGGAGGGTCGAGCAGTACTTC.

A few counts support this clone. The V call is TRBV28, the J call TRBJ2-7; 8 bases agree with TRBD1. The CDR3 has 18 amino acids. Germline V gives CDR1 MDHEN, CDR2 SYDVKM. V trimming: 4 bases; J trimming: 5 bases; junction bases outside the gene matches: 19. DNA for the CDR3: TGTGCCAGCAGTTCCGGGACAGGCGCCGCGGGGCGCTACCACGAGCAGTACTTC. Its protein product is CASSSGTGAAGRYHEQYF.

This chain links TRBV19 with TRBJ1-2, with 7 bases aligning to TRBD1. Trimming at V came to 5 bases and at J to 3 bases, leaving 9 bases not matched to a gene. The CDR3 has 15 amino acids. Germline CDR1 reads LNHDA; CDR2 reads SQIVND (reference sequence). In DNA, the CDR3 is TGTGCCAGTAGTGCAACCGGGACAGAAGACTATGGCTACACCTTC. Protein: CASSATGTEDYGYTF.

The chain recombines TRBV9 with TRBJ2-5, with D uncertain. CDR1 is SGDLS and CDR2 is YYNGEE in the germline V gene. This CDR3 has 14 residues. V gave up 3 bases and J gave up 4 bases, with 13 bases separating them. The CDR3 nucleotides read TGTGCCAGCAGCGAAACTGGGTCGGGAGAGACCCAGTACTTC. Translated: CASSETGSGETQYF. The whole variable domain, remainder taken from reference TRBV9 and TRBJ2-5, is DSGVTQTPKHLITATGQRVTLRCSPRSGDLSVYWYQQSLDQGLQFLIQYYNGEERAKGNILERFSAQQFPDLHSELNLSSLELGDSALYFCASSETGSGETQYFGPGTRLLVL.

This clone turned up a few times. The chain employs TRBV5-4 and TRBJ1-6; 8 bases are shared with TRBD1. Germline V gene data show CDR1 as SGHNT and CDR2 as YYREEE (reference sequence). The CDR3 loop spans 16 amino acids. V shed 0 bases, J shed 6 bases, and the junction held 5 bases outside the gene matches. The CDR3 DNA reads as TGTGCCAGCAGCTTGGGCCAGGGGGCCATTAATTCACCCCTCCACTTT. Its translation is CASSLGQGAINSPLHF.

This clone was picked up many times. The chain recombines TRBV20-1 with TRBJ1-3; no firm D call. CDR3 length: 11 amino acids. Germline CDR1 DFQATT, CDR2 SNEGSKA (reference sequence). Trimming took off 6 bases at V and 7 bases at J, with 10 bases between the two ends. CDR3 protein: CSAATGNTIYF. CDR3 sequence (DNA): TGCAGTGCAGCAACCGGGAACACCATATATTTT.

This chain links TRBV10-3 with TRBJ1-1; 10 nucleotides line up with TRBD1. Losses at the gene ends were 10 bases for V and 5 bases for J; bases not matched to a gene: 10. CDR3 length equals 14 residues. Germline CDR1 and CDR2: ENHRY and SYGVKD. In nucleotides, the CDR3 is TGTGCCACCATTCCCGGGACAGGGGAAACTGAAGCTTTCTTT. This encodes CATIPGTGETEAFF.

J is TRBJ1-2 and V is TRBV5-1; TRBD1 matches at 10 bases. Germline V gene data show CDR1 as SGHRS and CDR2 as YFSETQ. V was pared by 4 bases and J by 3 bases, with 6 bases of the junction left unmatched. There are 15 residues in the CDR3. The CDR3 region has the DNA TGCGCCAGCAGCCTGACAGGGGGCGGTGACTATGGCTACACCTTC. Its translation is CASSLTGGGDYGYTF.

The CDR3 coding sequence is TGTGCCAGCAGCTCCCGGGACAGGGGTACCTTCTTT. It yields the protein CASSSRDRGTFF. The genes are TRBV3-1 (or the pseudogene TRBV3-2) and TRBJ1-1; TRBD1 matches 10 bases. The V segment lost 5 bases and the J segment 14 bases; nucleotides outside the gene matches: 8. There are 12 residues in the CDR3. The germline CDR1 and CDR2 sequences are LGHDT and YNNKEL (reference sequence).

The chain couples TRBV5-1 to TRBJ2-3; TRBD2 agrees at 16 bases. Germline assignment: CDR1 SGHRS and CDR2 YFSETQ. The CDR3 has 17 amino acids. With V trimmed by 4 bases and J by 6 bases, 8 bases remained unmatched. The CDR3 DNA is TGCGCCAGCAGCACTGGGACTAGCGGGGGGGCATCGGATACGCAGTATTTT. Translating gives CASSTGTSGGASDTQYF. Complete variable domain (other parts from reference TRBV5-1 and TRBJ2-3): KAGVTQTPRYLIKTRGQQVTLSCSPISGHRSVSWYQQTPGQGLQFLFEYFSETQRNKGNFPGRFSGRQFSNSRSEMNVSTLELGDSALYLCASSTGTSGGASDTQYFGPGTRLTVL.

This chain joins TRBV6-5 and TRBJ1-5; possible D gene TRBD1, 6 bases. V was pared by 6 bases and J by 3 bases, with 12 bases between. CDR1 and CDR2 (germline): MNHEY, SVGAGI. This CDR3 contains 14 residues. CDR3 coding DNA: TGTGCCAGCAGCTGGGGGGGACACAATCAGCCCCAGCATTTT. Residues: CASSWGGHNQPQHF.

V gene TRBV19 combines with J gene TRBJ2-3; 8 nucleotides match TRBD2. Germline V CDR1 and CDR2: LNHDA, SQIVND (reference sequence). The CDR3 runs 18 residues. Trimming removed 4 bases from V and 4 bases from J; junction bases left unmatched: 16. CDR3: CASSRSRRGGADADTQYF. As DNA, the CDR3 is TGTGCCAGTAGTAGAAGCCGTCGGGGGGGCGCTGACGCAGATACGCAGTATTTT.

This rearrangement joins TRBV2 to TRBJ1-6; tentative D call: TRBD1 (6 bases). Trimming cost V 5 bases and J 5 bases, with 19 bases left between them. Looked up from germline, CDR1 is SNHLY and CDR2 is FYNNEI. This CDR3 contains 17 residues. DNA of the CDR3: TGTGCCAGCAGTCTCAGTAGGGGGTGGGCCGATAATTCACCCCTCCACTTT. Its translation: CASSLSRGWADNSPLHF.

The chain carries TRBV2 and TRBJ1-2; TRBD1 agrees at 9 bases. In germline, CDR1 is SNHLY, CDR2 FYNNEI. V lost 6 bases to trimming and J lost 8 bases; unmatched junction nucleotides: 10. The CDR3 consists of 14 residues. As DNA, the CDR3 is TGTGCCAGCAGGCGCCTACAGGGGGCGCAAGGCTACACCTTC. Its translation is CASRRLQGAQGYTF.

This chain joins TRBV12-3 or TRBV12-4 and TRBJ2-7, with 12 nucleotides matching TRBD2. CDR3 size: 13 residues. After removal of 5 bases from V and 7 bases from J, the junction contained 3 bases not matched to a gene. CDR3 in DNA: TGTGCCAGCAGTCAAGGACTAGCGGGAGAGCAGTACTTC. Amino acid sequence: CASSQGLAGEQYF.

The chain is built from TRBV19 and TRBJ2-7; TRBD1 aligns across 8 bases. V lost 9 bases and J lost 1; bases outside the gene matches: 8. The CDR3 has 14 residues. Germline CDR1 reads LNHDA; CDR2 reads SQIVND (reference sequence). The CDR3 coding sequence is TGTGCCAGCAAGGACAGGGCAGGGTCCTACGAGCAGTACTTC. Translating gives CASKDRAGSYEQYF.

The CDR3 region is CASSPVGGSTEAFF. CDR3 coding DNA: TGTGCCAGCAGCCCCGTCGGAGGGTCCACTGAAGCTTTCTTT. This rearrangement joins TRBV3-1 (or the pseudogene TRBV3-2) to TRBJ1-1; no clear D. V gave up 4 bases and J gave up 4 bases, with 13 bases separating them. The CDR3 runs 14 residues. The germline V gene has CDR1 LGHDT and CDR2 YNNKEL (reference sequence).

V is TRBV14 and J is TRBJ2-2; D is uncertain. Germline lookup yields CDR1 SGHDN and CDR2 FVKESK. The CDR3 has 15 amino acids. The ends were cut back, 0 bases at V and 7 bases at J, with 12 bases in the middle. The CDR3 loop reads CASSQDSRSIGELFF. The CDR3 DNA sequence: TGTGCCAGCAGCCAAGACAGTAGGAGTATCGGGGAGCTGTTTTTT.

V gene TRBV7-2 combines with J gene TRBJ1-4, with 9 bases identical to TRBD1. Per the germline V gene, CDR1 is SGHTA and CDR2 is FQGNSA. The CDR3 sequence is 18 residues long. V lost 5 bases, J lost 3 bases, and 13 bases stayed unmatched. The CDR3 loop is CASSHKTGGPVSNEKLFF. CDR3 in DNA: TGTGCCAGCAGCCATAAAACAGGGGGCCCTGTCTCTAATGAAAAACTGTTTTTT.

This clone appeared a single time. The gene calls are TRBV6-1 and TRBJ1-3; D not certain. Between the trimmed V and J ends, which lost 2 bases and 0 bases, there was a span of 8 bases. This CDR3 has 15 amino acids. Per the germline V gene, CDR1 is MNHNS and CDR2 is SASEGT. In DNA, the CDR3 is TGTGCCAGCAGTGAACTCGGTCACTCTGGAAACACCATATATTTT. Amino acid sequence: CASSELGHSGNTIYF.

CDR3 in amino acids: CASSQVPGLAGVGNEQFF. Here the CDR3 DNA reads TGTGCCAGCAGCCAAGTTCCGGGGCTAGCGGGAGTGGGGAATGAGCAGTTCTTC. The V gene is TRBV3-1 (or the pseudogene TRBV3-2), the J gene TRBJ2-1; TRBD2 agrees at 10 bases. Germline V CDR1 and CDR2: LGHDT, YNNKEL (reference sequence). The CDR3 is made up of 18 amino acids. The ends lost 1 base at V and 7 bases at J; junction bases unmatched: 13.

J is TRBJ1-2 and V is TRBV7-9; 7 positions match TRBD1. CDR3 length: 15 residues. The V gene end was trimmed by 4 bases and the J gene end by 4 bases; junction bases not matched to a gene: 9. Germline CDR1 and CDR2: SEHNR and FQNEAQ (reference sequence). The CDR3: CASSSEGTASYGYTF. The DNA of the CDR3 is TGTGCCAGCAGCTCGGAGGGGACAGCCAGCTATGGCTACACCTTC.

About this clone: Distinct nucleotide sequences in the sample also encode this CDR3. The chain carries TRBV6-6 and TRBJ2-3; no clear D gene. From germline, CDR1 is MNHNY and CDR2 SVGAGI (reference sequence). The CDR3 is 14 amino acids. Trimming removed 0 bases from V and 6 bases from J, with 10 bases in between. In DNA, the CDR3 is TGTGCCAGCAGTTACTCGAGAGGTACCGATACGCAGTATTTT. Amino acid sequence: CASSYSRGTDTQYF.